Here is one TCR beta chain with its context. These data are taken from a study of cytomegalovirus exposure and HLA in healthy donors. This PCR relied on a set of 60 Vbeta primers and 13 Jbeta primers. Measured with immunoSEQ multiplex PCR; TCRdb has only the in-frame clones, and not every one. Found here are about 190,000 clones, 84% of them singletons; the top ten hold 2.6%. The CDR3 loop spans 15 amino acids. The V end was cut by 0 bases, the J end by 1 base, with 10 bases between. Germline values: CDR1 LGHNA, CDR2 YSLEER. The sequenced material came from PBMCs. The chain carries TRBV4-3 and TRBJ2-7; D is possibly TRBD1 (7 bases). The receptor's source is a woman aged 45-59 years in good health and CMV-seropositive. The CDR3 sequence is CASSQDRGTSYEQYF. The CDR3 region has the DNA TGCGCCAGCAGCCAAGACAGGGGGACTTCCTACGAGCAGTACTTC.